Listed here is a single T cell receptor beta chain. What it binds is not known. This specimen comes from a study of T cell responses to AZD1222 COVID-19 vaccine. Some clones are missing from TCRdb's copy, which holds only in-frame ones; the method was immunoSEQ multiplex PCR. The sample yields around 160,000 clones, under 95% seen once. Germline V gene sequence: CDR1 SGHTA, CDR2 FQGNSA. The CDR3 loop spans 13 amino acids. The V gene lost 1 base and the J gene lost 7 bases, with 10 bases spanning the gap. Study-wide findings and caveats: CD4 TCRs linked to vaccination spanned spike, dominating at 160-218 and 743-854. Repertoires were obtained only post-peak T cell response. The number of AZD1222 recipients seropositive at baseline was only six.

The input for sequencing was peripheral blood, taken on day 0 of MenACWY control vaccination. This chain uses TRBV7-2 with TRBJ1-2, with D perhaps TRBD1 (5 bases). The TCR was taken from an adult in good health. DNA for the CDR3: TGTGCCAGCAGCTTAGGCTTGAGGGGTGGCTACACCTTC. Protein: CASSLGLRGGYTF.